The 6 T cell receptor beta chains in this list originate from one sample, sequenced in a study of blood T cell repertoires in COVID-19. Produced via immunoSEQ multiplex PCR; TCRdb's table is partial and in-frame only. The sample consists of 120,000 or so clones, 88% of them appearing once. The sample consisted of peripheral blood. These receptors were obtained from a man between 45 and 60 years old with acute or convalescent COVID-19.

This clone showed up just a few times. Other DNA sequences in this specimen translate into the identical CDR3. The V and J genes are TRBV14 and TRBJ2-2; D not resolved. The germline V gene encodes CDR1 SGHDN and CDR2 FVKESK. V was clipped by 1 base and J by 5 bases, with 11 bases between them. The CDR3 covers 15 residues. CDR3 coding DNA: TGTGCCAGCAGCCAAGCGCCCCGGGTTACCGGGGAGCTGTTTTTT. Translating it yields CASSQAPRVTGELFF.

This clone was counted a few times. This chain links TRBV18 with TRBJ2-5, with 8 bases that match TRBD2. Germline CDR1 is KGHSH and CDR2 is LQKENI. Germline trimming cut 2 bases from V and 5 bases from J; bases unmatched to any gene: 10. CDR3 length equals 16 residues. The CDR3 region is CASSPATGTRGETQYF. The CDR3 DNA is TGTGCCAGCTCACCAGCCACTGGGACTAGGGGGGAGACCCAGTACTTC.

This chain joins TRBV7-2 and TRBJ1-3, with D unclear. CDR1 and CDR2 (germline): SGHTA, FQGNSA. The CDR3 totals 15 residues. Trimming cost V 4 bases and J 4 bases, with 14 bases left between them. The CDR3 is CASSSRQAPGNTIYF. The CDR3 region has the DNA TGTGCCAGCAGCTCCCGACAAGCCCCCGGAAACACCATATATTTT.

The chain combines TRBV5-1 with TRBJ2-6; maybe TRBD1 (5 bases). This CDR3 has 17 amino acids. Trimming pared 0 bases from V and 0 bases from J, leaving 10 bases between. The V gene's germline CDR1 is SGHRS and CDR2 YFSETQ. The CDR3 DNA sequence: TGCGCCAGCAGCTTGGGACAGCAAATCTCTGGGGCCAACGTCCTGACTTTC. It is translated as CASSLGQQISGANVLTF.

The chain uses TRBV3-1 (or the pseudogene TRBV3-2) and TRBJ2-6; D ambiguous. CDR3 length: 19 residues. The V end lost 4 bases, the J end lost 1 base, and 20 bases lay between the germline ends. Germline CDR1 and CDR2: LGHDT and YNNKEL (reference sequence). This CDR3 is CASSPLVGLPLSGANVLTF. The CDR3 DNA is TGTGCCAGCAGCCCTCTCGTGGGCCTCCCACTTTCTGGGGCCAACGTCCTGACTTTC.

V usage is TRBV10-1 and J usage is TRBJ2-4; 15 bases match TRBD2. The CDR3 length is 18 residues. Germline V gene data show CDR1 as WNHNN and CDR2 as SYGVQD (reference sequence). V dropped 6 bases and J dropped 0; count of bases not matched to a gene: 6. Written as DNA, the CDR3 is TGCGCCAGCAGCCCCGGACTAGCGGGAGGGCTAGCCAAAAACATTCAGTACTTC. This gives the protein CASSPGLAGGLAKNIQYF.